The clone carrying this T cell receptor beta chain was seen at least ten times. The target antigen is unknown. Germline V gives CDR1 SGHNT, CDR2 YENEEA. This CDR3 contains 17 residues. V was pared by 1 base and J by 0 bases, with 4 bases of the junction left unmatched. Time point specified: newly diagnosed GD, antithyroid drugs for less than 3 months. Generation of the TCR library employed RNA extracted from PBMCs. This specimen comes from a study of regulatory T cells in long-lasting Graves disease. Whole-study results and caveats: Fewer public clonotypes were shared by new patients (roughly 970) than by persistent patients (about 2,500). Persistent Graves' cases showed lower TCR diversity than newly diagnosed cases.

In building TCR beta libraries, iRepertoire HTBI primers were used together with Arm-PCR of CDR3 regions. The authors' processing: Segment identification across samples yielded around 60 TRBV and roughly 14 TRBJ segments. Each CDR3 protein gets one entry after TCRdb re-called the multiplex PCR reads with MiXCR. The V and J calls follow TCRdb's processing rather than the paper's. The table records about 540,000 distinct CDR3 sequences, roughly 14% of them present only once. A further study also used this sample, focusing on T cells in Graves' hyperthyroidism and ophthalmopathy. Per that study: HTBI primers were used for first-round RT-PCR of the TCR CDR3.

Sequenced material: peripheral blood mononuclear cells (PBMCs), taken at new diagnosis, from a patient treated with antithyroid drugs. The TCR comes from a man aged 30 to 45 with Graves disease. The V gene is TRBV11-3, the J gene TRBJ2-3, with 10 bases identical to TRBD2. For the CDR3, the DNA is TGTGCCAGCAGCTTAGGAAGGACTAGCGGCAGCACAGATACGCAGTATTTT. Amino acids: CASSLGRTSGSTDTQYF.